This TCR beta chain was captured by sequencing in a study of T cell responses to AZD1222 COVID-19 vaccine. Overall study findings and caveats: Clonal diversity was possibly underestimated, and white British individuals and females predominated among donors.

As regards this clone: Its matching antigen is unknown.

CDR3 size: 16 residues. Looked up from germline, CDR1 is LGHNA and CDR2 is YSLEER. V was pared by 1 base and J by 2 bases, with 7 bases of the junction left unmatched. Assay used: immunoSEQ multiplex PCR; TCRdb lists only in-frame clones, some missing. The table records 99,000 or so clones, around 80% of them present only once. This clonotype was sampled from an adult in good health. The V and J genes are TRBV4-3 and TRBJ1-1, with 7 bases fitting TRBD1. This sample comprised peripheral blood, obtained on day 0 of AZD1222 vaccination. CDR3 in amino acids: CASSQALRDSNTEAFF. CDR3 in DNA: TGCGCCAGCAGCCAAGCTCTCCGGGACAGTAACACTGAAGCTTTCTTT.